These T cell receptor beta chains were read from a single sample in a study of blood T cell repertoires in COVID-19. Measured with immunoSEQ multiplex PCR; TCRdb has only the in-frame clones, and not every one. Altogether some 56,000 clones are present, around 81% being singletons, with the ten largest covering roughly 28%. The sequencing sample was made of peripheral blood. These TCRs come from a woman of 80 years or more with active or convalescent COVID-19. Both conserved end residues are part of each CDR3. The order of the fields is J gene, V gene, CDR3 protein.

J: TRBJ1-2
V: TRBV19
CDR3: CASSIGARDYGYTF

J: TRBJ2-7
V: TRBV2
CDR3: CASSELGGVYEEQYF

J: TRBJ2-5
V: TRBV7-9
CDR3: CASSPTETRAETQYF

J: TRBJ2-3
V: TRBV5-1
CDR3: CASSVGTAASTDTQYF

J: TRBJ1-5
V: TRBV6-1
CDR3: CASSETGGGNQPQHF

J: TRBJ2-3
V: TRBV2
CDR3: CASKGGGTDTQYF

J: TRBJ1-1
V: TRBV27
CDR3: CASNWQGAAGTEAFF

J: TRBJ1-4
V: TRBV9
CDR3: CASSESTGTNEKLFF

J: TRBJ2-5
V: TRBV7-9
CDR3: CASLGTRGGPRHGETQYF

J: TRBJ1-2
V: TRBV14
CDR3: CASSPGTPPGYTF

J: TRBJ2-7
V: TRBV18
CDR3: CASSPTGVVYEQYF

J: TRBJ2-1
V: TRBV12-2
CDR3: CASRFGSLGPSNEQFF

J: TRBJ1-1
V: TRBV5-4
CDR3: CASSMGSQLNTEAFF

J: TRBJ2-7
V: TRBV7-9
CDR3: CASSLVLFPEQYF

J: TRBJ2-3
V: TRBV7-8
CDR3: CASSFRGGGLTDTQYF

J: TRBJ1-4
V: TRBV3-1/TRBV3-2
CDR3: CASSQDGEGEKLFF

J: TRBJ1-1
V: TRBV19
CDR3: CASSAGPSTEAFF

J: TRBJ1-1
V: TRBV28
CDR3: CASSSAGTGGNKAFF

J: TRBJ1-1
V: TRBV2
CDR3: CASSTSTPGVGTEAFF

J: TRBJ1-2
V: TRBV14
CDR3: CASSQDWGSNYGYTF

J: TRBJ2-6
V: TRBV7-2
CDR3: CASSFRDSGANVLTF